This entry is about one T cell receptor (beta chain). This specimen belongs to a study of blood T cell repertoires in COVID-19. Whole-study context: COVID-19 samples collected from the United States, Italy and Spain covered acute and convalescent phases.

Authors' data handling: Estimation of nucleated cell counts was performed using reference gene primer amplification. Only in-frame clones appear in the TCRdb table, and some are missing; sequencing was by immunoSEQ multiplex PCR. V and J calls and clone size follow that table, whereas D and trimming were derived from the DNA. The sample includes some 250,000 clones, around 90% of them seen just once. Germline loops: CDR1 MNHNS, CDR2 SASEGT. This CDR3 is 17 amino acids long. The V and J ends lost 2 bases and 5 bases, in that order; junction bases with no gene match: 10. Study members were between about 18 and 100 years old and lived in about two dozen US regions.

Sequencing was carried out using PBMCs or T cells enriched from blood (not recorded which). The TCR comes from a human donor in a cohort exposed to, infected with or recovered from COVID-19 (not recorded which). The donor label of this sample is uncertain. The rearrangement links TRBV6-1 to TRBJ2-1; 9 bases are a match to TRBD2. CDR3 sequence: CASSETQKRGANNEQFF. The CDR3 coding sequence is TGTGCCAGCAGTGAAACCCAAAAGCGGGGGGCGAACAATGAGCAGTTCTTC.